This T cell receptor (beta chain) was sequenced during a study of spatial heterogeneity in lung cancer. Time point: sample taken at primary tumor resection. Whole RNA was taken from tumor, nontumor lung or frozen PBMC; it was then sequenced unsorted. The sample holds many counts of this clonotype. V was clipped by 6 bases and J by 5 bases, with 13 bases between them. There are 13 residues in the CDR3. Every TCR cDNA molecule bore a unique molecular identifier. Each CDR3 protein gets one entry after TCRdb re-called the 5' RACE reads with MiXCR. The table includes 20,000 to 25,000 distinct CDR3 sequences, about 5.8% detected once.

The clonotype originates from a male donor with early-stage non-small cell lung cancer. This specimen was PBMCs, taken at surgery. V usage is TRBV12-3 or TRBV12-4 and J usage is TRBJ2-5; no definite D call. CDR3 DNA: TGTGCCAGCAGCCCGAACGTAGGGGAGACCCAGTACTTC. Translating gives CASSPNVGETQYF.